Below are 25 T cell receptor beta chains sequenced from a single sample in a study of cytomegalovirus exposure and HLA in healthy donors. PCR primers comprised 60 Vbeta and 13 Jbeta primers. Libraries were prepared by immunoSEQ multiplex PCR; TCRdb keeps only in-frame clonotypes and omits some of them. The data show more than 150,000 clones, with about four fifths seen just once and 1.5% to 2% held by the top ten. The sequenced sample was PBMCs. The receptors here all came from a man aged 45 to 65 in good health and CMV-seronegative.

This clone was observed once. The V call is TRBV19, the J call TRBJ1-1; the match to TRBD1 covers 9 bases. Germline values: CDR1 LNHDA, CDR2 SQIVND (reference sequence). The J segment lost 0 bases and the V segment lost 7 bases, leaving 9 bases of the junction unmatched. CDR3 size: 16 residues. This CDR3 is CASNRDRAAMNTEAFF. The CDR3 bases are TGTGCCAGTAACCGGGACAGGGCTGCTATGAACACTGAAGCTTTCTTT. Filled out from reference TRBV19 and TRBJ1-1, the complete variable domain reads DGGITQSPKYLFRKEGQNVTLSCEQNLNHDAMYWYRQDPGQGLRLIYYSQIVNDFQKGDIAEGYSVSREKKESFPLTVTSAQKNPTAFYLCASNRDRAAMNTEAFFGQGTRLTVV.

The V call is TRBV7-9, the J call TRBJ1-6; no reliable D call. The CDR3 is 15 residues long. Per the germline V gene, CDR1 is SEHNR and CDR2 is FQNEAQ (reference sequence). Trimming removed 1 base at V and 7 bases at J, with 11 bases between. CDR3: CASSLDEMRNSPLHF. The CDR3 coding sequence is TGTGCCAGCAGCTTAGATGAGATGAGGAATTCACCCCTCCACTTT.

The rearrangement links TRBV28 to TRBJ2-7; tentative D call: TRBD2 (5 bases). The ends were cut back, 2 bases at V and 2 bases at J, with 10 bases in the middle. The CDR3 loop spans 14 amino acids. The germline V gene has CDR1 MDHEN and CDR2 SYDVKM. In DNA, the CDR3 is TGTGCCAGCAGTTTAGGAGGTCCTGCCTACGAGCAGTACTTC. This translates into CASSLGGPAYEQYF. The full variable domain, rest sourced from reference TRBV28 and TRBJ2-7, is DVKVTQSSRYLVKRTGEKVFLECVQDMDHENMFWYRQDPGLGLRLIYFSYDVKMKEKGDIPEGYSVSREKKERFSLILESASTNQTSMYLCASSLGGPAYEQYFGPGTRLTVT.

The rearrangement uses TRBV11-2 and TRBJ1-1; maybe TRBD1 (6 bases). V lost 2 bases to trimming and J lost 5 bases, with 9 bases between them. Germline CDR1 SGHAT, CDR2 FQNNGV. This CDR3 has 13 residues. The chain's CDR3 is CASSLNRATEAFF. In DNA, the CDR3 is TGTGCCAGCAGCTTAAACAGGGCTACTGAAGCTTTCTTT.

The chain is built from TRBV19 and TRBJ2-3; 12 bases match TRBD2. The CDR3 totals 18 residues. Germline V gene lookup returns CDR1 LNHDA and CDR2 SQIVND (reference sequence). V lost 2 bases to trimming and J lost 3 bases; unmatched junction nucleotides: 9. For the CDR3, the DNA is TGTGCCAGTAGTATATCTAGCGGGAGGGCCTGGTGGACAGATACGCAGTATTTT. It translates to CASSISSGRAWWTDTQYF.

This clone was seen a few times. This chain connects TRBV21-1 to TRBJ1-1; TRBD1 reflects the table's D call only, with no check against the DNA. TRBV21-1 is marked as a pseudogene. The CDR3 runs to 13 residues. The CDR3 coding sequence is TGTGCCAGCAGCAAATCACAGGGGTCTGAAGCTTTCTTT. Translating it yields CASSKSQGSEAFF.

The CDR3: CASSFGGRRETQYF. CDR3 bases: TGTGCCAGCAGCTTCGGGGGGCGGAGGGAGACCCAGTACTTC. The genes are TRBV7-3 and TRBJ2-5; a weak D match, TRBD2 (7 bases). The CDR3 is made up of 14 amino acids. The V end was cut by 3 bases, the J end by 5 bases, with 13 bases between. Germline loops: CDR1 SGHTA, CDR2 FQGTGA.

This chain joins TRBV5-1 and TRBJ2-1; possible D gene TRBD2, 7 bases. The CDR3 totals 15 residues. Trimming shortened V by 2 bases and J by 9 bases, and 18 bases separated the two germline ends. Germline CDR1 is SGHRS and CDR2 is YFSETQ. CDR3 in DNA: TGCGCCAGCAGCTTATCCGGGGGGCCCGGTTTTGAGCAGTTCTTC. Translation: CASSLSGGPGFEQFF.

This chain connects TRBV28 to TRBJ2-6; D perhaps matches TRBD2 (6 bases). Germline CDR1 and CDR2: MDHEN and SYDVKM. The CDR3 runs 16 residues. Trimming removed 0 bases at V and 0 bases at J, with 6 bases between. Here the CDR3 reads CASSLWEGSGANVLTF. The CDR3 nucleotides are TGTGCCAGCAGTTTATGGGAGGGCTCTGGGGCCAACGTCCTGACTTTC.

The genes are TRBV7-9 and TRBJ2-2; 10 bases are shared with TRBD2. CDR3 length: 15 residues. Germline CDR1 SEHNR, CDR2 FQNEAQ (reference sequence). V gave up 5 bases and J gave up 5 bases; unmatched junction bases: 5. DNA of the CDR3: TGTGCCAGCAGCCCTAGCGGGAGTCAGACCGGGGAGCTGTTTTTT. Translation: CASSPSGSQTGELFF.

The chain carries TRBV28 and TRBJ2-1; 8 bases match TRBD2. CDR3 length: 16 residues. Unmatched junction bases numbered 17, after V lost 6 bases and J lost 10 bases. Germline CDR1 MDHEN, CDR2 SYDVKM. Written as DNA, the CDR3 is TGTGCCAGCAGATCATCAGGGACTAGGAATAAGGGGGAGCAGTTCTTC. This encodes CASRSSGTRNKGEQFF.

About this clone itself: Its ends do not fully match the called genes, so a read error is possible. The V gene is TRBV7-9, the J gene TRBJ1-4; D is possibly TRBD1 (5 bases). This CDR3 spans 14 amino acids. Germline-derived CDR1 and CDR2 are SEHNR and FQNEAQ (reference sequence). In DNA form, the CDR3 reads TGTTCCAGCAGCTTAGCCCGGGGGGATGAAAAACTGTTTTTT. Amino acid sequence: CSSSLARGDEKLFF. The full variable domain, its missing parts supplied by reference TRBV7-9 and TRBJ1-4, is DTGVSQNPRHKITKRGQNVTFRCDPISEHNRLYWYRQTLGQGPEFLTYFQNEAQLEKSRLLSDRFSAERPKGSFSTLEIQRTEQGDSAMYLCSSSLARGDEKLFFGSGTQLSVL.

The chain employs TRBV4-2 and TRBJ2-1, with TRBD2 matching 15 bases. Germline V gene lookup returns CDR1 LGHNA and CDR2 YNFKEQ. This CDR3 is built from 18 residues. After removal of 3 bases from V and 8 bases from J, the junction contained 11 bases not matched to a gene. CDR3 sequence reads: CASSQGGGGLAGGHEQFF. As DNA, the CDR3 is TGTGCCAGCAGCCAGGGGGGGGGAGGACTAGCGGGAGGGCATGAGCAGTTCTTC.

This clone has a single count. Here the CDR3 reads CASRSYTGADQPQHF. The CDR3 DNA reads TGTGCCAGCCGCTCATACACAGGGGCAGATCAGCCCCAGCATTTT. The chain employs TRBV19 and TRBJ1-5, with 7 positions matching TRBD1. The CDR3 has 15 residues. Germline loops: CDR1 LNHDA, CDR2 SQIVND (reference sequence). J was trimmed by 5 bases and V by 9 bases; bases with no gene match: 13.

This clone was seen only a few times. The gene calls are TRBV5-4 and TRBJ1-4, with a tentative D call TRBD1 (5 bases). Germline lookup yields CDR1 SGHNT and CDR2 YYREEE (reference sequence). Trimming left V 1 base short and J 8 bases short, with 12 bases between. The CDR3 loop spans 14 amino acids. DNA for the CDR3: TGTGCCAGCAGCTTGTGGCAGGGAAGCGAAAAACTGTTTTTT. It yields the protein CASSLWQGSEKLFF. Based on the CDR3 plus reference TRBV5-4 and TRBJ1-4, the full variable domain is ETGVTQSPTHLIKTRGQQVTLRCSSQSGHNTVSWYQQALGQGPQFIFQYYREEENGRGNFPPRFSGLQFPNYSSELNVNALELDDSALYLCASSLWQGSEKLFFGSGTQLSVL.

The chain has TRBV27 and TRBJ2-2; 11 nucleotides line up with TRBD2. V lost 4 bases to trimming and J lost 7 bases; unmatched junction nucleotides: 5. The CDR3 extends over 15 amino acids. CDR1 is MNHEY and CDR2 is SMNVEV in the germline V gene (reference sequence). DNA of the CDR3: TGTGCCAGCAGTTCCTTAGCGGGAGGGGACGGGGAGCTGTTTTTT. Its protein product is CASSSLAGGDGELFF.

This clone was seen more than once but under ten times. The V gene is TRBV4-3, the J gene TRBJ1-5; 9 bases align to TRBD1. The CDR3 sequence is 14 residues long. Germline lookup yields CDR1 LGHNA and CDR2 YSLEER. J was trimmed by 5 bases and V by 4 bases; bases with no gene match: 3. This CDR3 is CASSPDRGYQPQHF. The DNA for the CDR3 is TGCGCCAGCAGCCCGGACAGGGGCTATCAGCCCCAGCATTTT.

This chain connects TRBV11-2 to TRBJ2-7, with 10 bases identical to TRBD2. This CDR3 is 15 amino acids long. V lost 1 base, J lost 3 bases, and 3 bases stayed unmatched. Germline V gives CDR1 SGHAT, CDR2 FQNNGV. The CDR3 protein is CASSLGASGGYEQYF. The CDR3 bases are TGTGCCAGCAGCTTAGGGGCTAGCGGGGGCTACGAGCAGTACTTC.

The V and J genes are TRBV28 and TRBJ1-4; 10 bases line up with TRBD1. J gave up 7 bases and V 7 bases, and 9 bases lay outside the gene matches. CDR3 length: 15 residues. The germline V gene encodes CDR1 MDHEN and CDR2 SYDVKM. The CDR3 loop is CASTTTGQGREKLFF. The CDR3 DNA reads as TGTGCCAGCACCACGACGGGACAGGGGCGTGAAAAACTGTTTTTT.

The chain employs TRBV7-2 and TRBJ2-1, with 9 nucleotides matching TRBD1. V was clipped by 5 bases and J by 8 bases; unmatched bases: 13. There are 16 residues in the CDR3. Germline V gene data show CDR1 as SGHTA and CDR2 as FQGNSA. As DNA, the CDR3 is TGTGCCAGCAGCCCCGGACAGGGGTTGGGGTCGGATGAGCAGTTCTTC. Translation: CASSPGQGLGSDEQFF.

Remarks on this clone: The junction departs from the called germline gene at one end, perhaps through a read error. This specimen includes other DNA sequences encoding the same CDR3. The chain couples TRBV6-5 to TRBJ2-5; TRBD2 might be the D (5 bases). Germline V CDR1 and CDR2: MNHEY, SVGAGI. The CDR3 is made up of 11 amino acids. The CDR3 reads CASSRGRTQYF. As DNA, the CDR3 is TGCGCCAGCAGTCGAGGGCGAACCCAGTACTTC.

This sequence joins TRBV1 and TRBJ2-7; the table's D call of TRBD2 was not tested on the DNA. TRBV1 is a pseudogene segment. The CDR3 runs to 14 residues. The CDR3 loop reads CTSISDFNSYEQYF. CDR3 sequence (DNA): TGCACCAGCATTTCGGACTTTAACTCCTACGAGCAGTACTTC.

CDR3 protein: CASSLDQVREQYF. CDR3 coding DNA: TGTGCCAGCAGCTTGGACCAGGTCCGAGAGCAGTACTTC. The chain joins TRBV5-4 to TRBJ2-7, with unresolved D. The CDR3 contains 13 residues. Trimming cost V 0 bases and J 7 bases, with 11 bases left between them. The germline V gene encodes CDR1 SGHNT and CDR2 YYREEE (reference sequence).

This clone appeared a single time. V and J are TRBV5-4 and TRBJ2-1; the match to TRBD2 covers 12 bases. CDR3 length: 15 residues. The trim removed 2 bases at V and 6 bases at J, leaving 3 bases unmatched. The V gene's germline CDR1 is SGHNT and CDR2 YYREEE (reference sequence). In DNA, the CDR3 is TGTGCCAGCAGCTTAATACTAGCGGGAGGCAATGAGCAGTTCTTC. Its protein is CASSLILAGGNEQFF.

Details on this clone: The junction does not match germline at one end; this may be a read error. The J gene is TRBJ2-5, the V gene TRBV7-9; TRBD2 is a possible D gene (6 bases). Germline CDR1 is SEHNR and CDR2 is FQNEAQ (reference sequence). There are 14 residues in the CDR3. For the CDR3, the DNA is TGTTCCAGCAGCTTAATACTAGCACAAGAGACCCAGTACTTC. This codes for CSSSLILAQETQYF.